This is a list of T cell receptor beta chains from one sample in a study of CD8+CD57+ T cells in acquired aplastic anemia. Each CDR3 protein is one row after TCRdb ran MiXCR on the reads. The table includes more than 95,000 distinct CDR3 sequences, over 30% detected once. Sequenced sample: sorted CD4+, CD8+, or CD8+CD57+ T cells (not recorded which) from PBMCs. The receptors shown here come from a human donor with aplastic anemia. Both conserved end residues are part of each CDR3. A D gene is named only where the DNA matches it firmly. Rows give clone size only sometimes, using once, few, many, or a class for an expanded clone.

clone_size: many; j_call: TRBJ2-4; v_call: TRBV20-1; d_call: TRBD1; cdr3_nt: TGCAGTGCCACGACAGGGGGCTCCAAAAACATTCAGTACTTC; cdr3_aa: CSATTGGSKNIQYF
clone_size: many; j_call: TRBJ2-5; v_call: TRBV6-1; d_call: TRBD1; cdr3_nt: TGTGCCAGCAGCTTAAGTGGGACAGGGCGGGACTCCCACTACTTC; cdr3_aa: CASSLSGTGRDSHYF
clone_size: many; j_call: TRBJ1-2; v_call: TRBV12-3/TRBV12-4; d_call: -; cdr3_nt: TGTGCCAGCAGTTTAGAGGGACTCTATGGCTACACCTTC; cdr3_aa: CASSLEGLYGYTF
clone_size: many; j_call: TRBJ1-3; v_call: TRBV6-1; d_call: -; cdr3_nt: TGTGCCAGCAGAGATCACAGGGCTGGAAACACCATATATTTT; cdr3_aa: CASRDHRAGNTIYF
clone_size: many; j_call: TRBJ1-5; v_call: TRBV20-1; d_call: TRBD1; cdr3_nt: TGCAGCACCGGGACAGACGACGGGCCCCAGCATTTT; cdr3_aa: CSTGTDDGPQHF
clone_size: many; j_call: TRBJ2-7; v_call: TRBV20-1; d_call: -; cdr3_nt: TGCAGTGCTACGCGACAGGGAGGAACTCCCTACGAGCAGTACTTC; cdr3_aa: CSATRQGGTPYEQYF
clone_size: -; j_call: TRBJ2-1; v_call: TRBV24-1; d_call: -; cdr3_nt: TGTGCCACCAGTCAACAGGGAAAGAGCAATGAGCAGTTCTTC; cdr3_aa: CATSQQGKSNEQFF
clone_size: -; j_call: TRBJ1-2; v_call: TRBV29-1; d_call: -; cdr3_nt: TGCAGCGTCGGATACAGGACAAACTATGGCTACACCTTC; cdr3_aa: CSVGYRTNYGYTF
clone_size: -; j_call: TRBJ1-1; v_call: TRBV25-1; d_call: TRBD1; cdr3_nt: TGTGCCAGCAGTGCCGTGGACAGGGGACCGAACACTGAAGCTTTCTTT; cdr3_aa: CASSAVDRGPNTEAFF
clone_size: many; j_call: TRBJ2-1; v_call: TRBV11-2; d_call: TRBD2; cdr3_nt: TGTGCCAGCAGCTTCCCTGGGGGGGCCTACAATGAGCAGTTCTTC; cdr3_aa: CASSFPGGAYNEQFF
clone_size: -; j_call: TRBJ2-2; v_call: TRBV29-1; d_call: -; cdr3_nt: TGCAGCGGGGGGGACATCGACACCGGGGAGCTGTTTTTT; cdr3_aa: CSGGDIDTGELFF
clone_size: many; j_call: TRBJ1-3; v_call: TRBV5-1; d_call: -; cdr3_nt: TGCGCCAGCACGAAGAGCTCTGGAAACACCATATATTTT; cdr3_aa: CASTKSSGNTIYF
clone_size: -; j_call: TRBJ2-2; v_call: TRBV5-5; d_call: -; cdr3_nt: TGTGCCAGCAGCTTGGGGGGGGTGAGCGCCGGGGAGCTGTTTTTT; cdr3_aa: CASSLGGVSAGELFF
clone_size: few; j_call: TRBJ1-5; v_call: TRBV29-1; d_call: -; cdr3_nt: TGCAGCGTTGAAGAGGGATGGCAGCCCCAGCATTTT; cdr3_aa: CSVEEGWQPQHF
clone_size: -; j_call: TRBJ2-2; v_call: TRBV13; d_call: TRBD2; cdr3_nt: TGTGCCACTCGGACTAGCGGGGGGGACGTCACCGGGGAGCTGTTTTTT; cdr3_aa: CATRTSGGDVTGELFF
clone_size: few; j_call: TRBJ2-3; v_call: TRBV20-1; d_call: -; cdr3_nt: TGCAGTGCTAGAGATACGCAGTATTTT; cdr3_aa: CSARDTQYF
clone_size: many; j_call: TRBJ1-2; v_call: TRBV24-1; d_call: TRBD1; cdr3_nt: TGTGCCACCAGTGATTTTGGGCAGGGGGCAACCTATGGCTACACCTTC; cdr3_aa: CATSDFGQGATYGYTF
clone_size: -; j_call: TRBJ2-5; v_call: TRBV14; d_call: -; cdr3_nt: TGTGCCAGCAGCCAAGTTCTTGGCGTTGGTCAAGAGACCCAGTACTTC; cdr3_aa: CASSQVLGVGQETQYF
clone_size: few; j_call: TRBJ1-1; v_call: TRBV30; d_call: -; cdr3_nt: TGTGCCTGGGCTAACACTGAAGCTTTCTTT; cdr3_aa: CAWANTEAFF
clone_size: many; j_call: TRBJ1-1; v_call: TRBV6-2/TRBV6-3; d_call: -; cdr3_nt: TGTGCCAGCAGTCTCGACAGGACTGAAGCTTTCTTT; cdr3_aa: CASSLDRTEAFF
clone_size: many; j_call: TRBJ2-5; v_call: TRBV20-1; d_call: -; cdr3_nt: TGCAGTGCCCCTGCGGCAGGCTGGAAAGAGACCCAGTACTTC; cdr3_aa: CSAPAAGWKETQYF
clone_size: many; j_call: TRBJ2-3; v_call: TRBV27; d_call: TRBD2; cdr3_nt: TGTGCCAGCAGTCCGATAGCGGGGGGCACAGATACGCAGTATTTT; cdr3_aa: CASSPIAGGTDTQYF
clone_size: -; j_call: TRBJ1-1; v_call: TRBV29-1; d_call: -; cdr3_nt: TGCAGCGTGACCCTGGGGGTCGAAGCTTTCTTT; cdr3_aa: CSVTLGVEAFF
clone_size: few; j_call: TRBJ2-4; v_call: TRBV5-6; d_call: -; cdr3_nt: TGTGCCAGCAGCTGGACGGTAGCCAAAAACATTCAGTACTTC; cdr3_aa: CASSWTVAKNIQYF
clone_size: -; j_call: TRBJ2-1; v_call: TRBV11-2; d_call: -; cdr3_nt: TGTGCCAGCAGCTTGGTAAGAAACAATGAGCAGTTCTTC; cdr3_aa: CASSLVRNNEQFF
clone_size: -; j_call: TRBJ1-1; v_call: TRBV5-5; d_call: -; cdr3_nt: TGCGCCAGCAGCTTGGAGACACCGAACACTGAAGCTTTCTTT; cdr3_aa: CASSLETPNTEAFF
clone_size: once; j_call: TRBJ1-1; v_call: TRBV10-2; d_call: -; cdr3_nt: TGCGCCAGCAGTACGATAGGGCATGCTTTCTTC; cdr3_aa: CASSTIGHAFF
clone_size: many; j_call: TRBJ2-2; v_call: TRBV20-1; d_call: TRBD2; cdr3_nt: TGCAGTGCTAGATCCGTACAGCGGGGGTGGACCGGGGAGCTGTTTTTT; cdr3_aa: CSARSVQRGWTGELFF
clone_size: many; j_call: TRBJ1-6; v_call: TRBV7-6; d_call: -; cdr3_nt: TGTGCCAGCAGCTTAGGGGGGCCCTCCTATAATTCACCCCTCCACTTT; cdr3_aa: CASSLGGPSYNSPLHF
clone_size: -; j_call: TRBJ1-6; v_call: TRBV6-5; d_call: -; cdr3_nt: TGTGCCAGCAGTTACTCTGGCAGGGGTGATTCACCCCTCCACTTT; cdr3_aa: CASSYSGRGDSPLHF
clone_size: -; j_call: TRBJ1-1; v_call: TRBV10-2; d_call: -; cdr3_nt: TGCGCCAGCAGGGCACGGATGAACACTGAAGCTTTCTTT; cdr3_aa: CASRARMNTEAFF
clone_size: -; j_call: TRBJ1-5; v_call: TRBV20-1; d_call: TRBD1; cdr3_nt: TGCAGTGCTAAGGGACAGGGGGCCCAGCCCCAGCATTTT; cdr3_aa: CSAKGQGAQPQHF
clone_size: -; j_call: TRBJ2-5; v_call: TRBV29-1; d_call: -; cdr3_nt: TGCAGCGTTTCCACTGGGGGGTCATCCCAGTACTTC; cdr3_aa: CSVSTGGSSQYF
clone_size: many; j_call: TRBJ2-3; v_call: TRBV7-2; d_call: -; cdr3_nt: TGTGCCAGCAGTTGGGCTGGGGCTAGGCGGGATACGCAGTATTTT; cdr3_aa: CASSWAGARRDTQYF
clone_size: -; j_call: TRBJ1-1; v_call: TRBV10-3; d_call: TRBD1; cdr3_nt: TGTGCCATCAGTGGGACAGGGAACACTGAAGCTTTCTTT; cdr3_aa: CAISGTGNTEAFF
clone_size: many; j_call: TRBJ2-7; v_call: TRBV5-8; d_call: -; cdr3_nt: TGTGCCAGCAGCTTGGGATGGGGGCAGCAGTACTTC; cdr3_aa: CASSLGWGQQYF
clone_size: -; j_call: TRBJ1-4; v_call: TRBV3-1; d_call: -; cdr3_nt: TGTGCCAGCAGCACCTCTGAAGGGTGGGATGAAAAACTGTTTTTT; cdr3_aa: CASSTSEGWDEKLFF
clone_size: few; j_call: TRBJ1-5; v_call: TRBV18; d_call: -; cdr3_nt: TGTGCCAGCTCACCCGAAACAGGAAGCCGACAGCCCCAGCATTTT; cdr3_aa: CASSPETGSRQPQHF
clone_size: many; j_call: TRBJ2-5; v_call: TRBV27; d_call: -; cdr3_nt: TGTGCCACCAAAGCCCGGGAGACCCAGTACTTC; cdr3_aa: CATKARETQYF
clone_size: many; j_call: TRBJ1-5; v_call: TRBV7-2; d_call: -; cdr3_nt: TGTGCCAGCAGCTTAGCGTTGGGGGGCTATAGCAATCAGCCCCAGCATTTT; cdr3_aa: CASSLALGGYSNQPQHF
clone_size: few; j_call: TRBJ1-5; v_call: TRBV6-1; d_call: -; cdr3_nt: TGTGCCAGCAGTCTACCCGGGGGAGGCAATCAGCCCCAGCATTTT; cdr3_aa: CASSLPGGGNQPQHF
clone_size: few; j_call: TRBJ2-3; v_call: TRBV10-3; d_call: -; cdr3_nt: TGTGCCATCAGCCAGAGGGCGGCTAGCACAGATACGCAGTATTTT; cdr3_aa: CAISQRAASTDTQYF